This TCR beta chain derives from a study of T cells in Graves' hyperthyroidism and ophthalmopathy. This clonotype was picked up many times. Regions amplified from RNA transcripts were the TCR beta CDR3 regions. Researchers ran a first-round RT-PCR on the TCR CDR3 using the HTBI primer set. TCRdb reprocessed the multiplex PCR reads with MiXCR, giving one entry per CDR3 protein. The sample carries 300,000 to 400,000 distinct CDR3 sequences, about 20% recorded once. The V end lost 4 bases, the J end lost 1 base, and 20 bases lay between the germline ends. The CDR3 extends over 16 amino acids. Germline V gene sequence: CDR1 DFQATT, CDR2 SNEGSKA (reference sequence). The PBMCs were taken from less than 11 ml of fresh peripheral blood.

Material: blood. The rearrangement uses TRBV20-1 and TRBJ2-7, with D tentatively TRBD2 (6 bases). The source is a woman in her forties or fifties with Graves' hyperthyroidism. The CDR3 nucleotides read TGCAGTGCTATACAATTAAGACCGGGACTGTCCTACGAGCAGTACTTC. Translating it yields CSAIQLRPGLSYEQYF.